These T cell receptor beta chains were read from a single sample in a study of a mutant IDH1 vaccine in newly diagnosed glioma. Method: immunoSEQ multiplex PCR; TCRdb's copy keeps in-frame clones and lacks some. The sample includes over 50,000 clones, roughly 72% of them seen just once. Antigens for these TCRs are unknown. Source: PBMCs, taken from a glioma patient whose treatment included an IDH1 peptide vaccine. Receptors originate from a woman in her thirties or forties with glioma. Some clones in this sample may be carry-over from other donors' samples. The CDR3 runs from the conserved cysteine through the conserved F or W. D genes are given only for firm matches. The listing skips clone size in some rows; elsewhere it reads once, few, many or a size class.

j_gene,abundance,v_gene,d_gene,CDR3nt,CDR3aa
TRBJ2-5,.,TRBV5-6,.,TGTGCCAGCAGCTTGGGGACGGTCCAAGAGACCCAGTACTTC,CASSLGTVQETQYF
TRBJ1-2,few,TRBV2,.,TGTGCCAGCCGTCGGGGAACACCAAATGGCTACACCTTC,CASRRGTPNGYTF
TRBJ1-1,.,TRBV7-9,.,TGTGCCAGCAGCTTAGCGAAGACTGAAGCTTTCTTT,CASSLAKTEAFF
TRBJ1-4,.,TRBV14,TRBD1,TGTGCCAGCAGCCTTAATCGGGACAGGGTTGCCGCTAATGAAAAACTGTTTTTT,CASSLNRDRVAANEKLFF
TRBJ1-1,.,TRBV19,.,TGTGCCAGTAGTTCCCGGGGAGAGGGGGCTGAAGCTTTCTTT,CASSSRGEGAEAFF
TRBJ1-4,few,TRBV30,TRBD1,TGTGCCTGGAGAGCGGGACAGGGAAATCGAGAAAAACTGTTTTTT,CAWRAGQGNREKLFF
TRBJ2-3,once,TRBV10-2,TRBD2,TGCGCCAGCGGAGCGGGGGGCACAGATACGCAGTATTTT,CASGAGGTDTQYF
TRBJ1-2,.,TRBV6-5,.,TGTGCCAGCACCGCCGGAGGAGGGAACTATGGCTACACCTTC,CASTAGGGNYGYTF
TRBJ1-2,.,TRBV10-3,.,TGTGCCATCAAAGCTTCAAACTATGGCTACACCTTC,CAIKASNYGYTF
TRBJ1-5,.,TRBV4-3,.,TGCGCCAGCAGCCAGGCCGCCGACAGGATGGGTCAGCCCCAGCATTTT,CASSQAADRMGQPQHF
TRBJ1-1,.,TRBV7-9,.,TGTGCCAGCAGCTTAGAGAAGTATGAAGCTTTCTTT,CASSLEKYEAFF
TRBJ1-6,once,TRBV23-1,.,TGCGCCAGCAGTCAACTAGGACAGAGAGTCGGTTCACCCCTCCACTTT,CASSQLGQRVGSPLHF
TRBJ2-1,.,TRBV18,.,TGTGCCAGCTCACCCTCGGATGAGCAGTTCTTC,CASSPSDEQFF
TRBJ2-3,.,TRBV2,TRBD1,TGTGCCAGCAGGGACAGGGGGCTCACAGATACGCAGTATTTT,CASRDRGLTDTQYF
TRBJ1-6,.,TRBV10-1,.,TGCGCCAGCAGTCGGACAGCTAATTCACCCCTCCACTTT,CASSRTANSPLHF
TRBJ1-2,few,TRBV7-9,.,TGTGCCAGCAGCTTGCTAACAGGGCCCCCTGTCTACACCTTC,CASSLLTGPPVYTF
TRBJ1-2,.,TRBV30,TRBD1,TGTGCCTGGCAAGGGACAGGGTACCTAAACTATGGCTACACCTTC,CAWQGTGYLNYGYTF
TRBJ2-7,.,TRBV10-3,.,TGTGCCATCAGTGAGTCATGGGGGAGCGAGCAGTACTTC,CAISESWGSEQYF
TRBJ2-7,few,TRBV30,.,TGTGCCTGGAGCGCCGGGACTTTCTACGAGCAGTACTTC,CAWSAGTFYEQYF
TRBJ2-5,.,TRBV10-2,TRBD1,TGCGCCAGCAGGAATCCGGGACAGGGCCAAGAGACCCAGTACTTC,CASRNPGQGQETQYF
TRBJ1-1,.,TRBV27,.,TGTGCCACCCAACGTTGGGGAAACACTGAAGCTTTCTTT,CATQRWGNTEAFF
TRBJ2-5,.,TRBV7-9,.,TGTGCCAGCAGCGTCAAAGTCCGGACGGAACAAGAGACCCAGTACTTC,CASSVKVRTEQETQYF
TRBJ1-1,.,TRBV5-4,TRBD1,TGTGCCAGCAGCTTGGGGGACAGGGCGAAAAAGACTGAAGCTTTCTTT,CASSLGDRAKKTEAFF
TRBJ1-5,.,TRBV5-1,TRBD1,TGCGCCAGCAGCTCCGGGACAGGGGGCCCCTATAGCAATCAGCCCCAGCATTTT,CASSSGTGGPYSNQPQHF
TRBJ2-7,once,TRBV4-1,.,TGCGCCAGCAGCCAAGCCGGCTGGGAAAACGAGCAGTACTTC,CASSQAGWENEQYF
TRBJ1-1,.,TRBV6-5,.,TGTGCCAGCAGCCGACGTGGGGGTTTGACTGAAGCTTTCTTT,CASSRRGGLTEAFF
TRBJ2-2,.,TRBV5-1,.,TGCGCCAGCAGCTTATCCCAGGGGAACACCGGGGAGCTGTTTTTT,CASSLSQGNTGELFF
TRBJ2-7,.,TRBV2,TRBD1,TGTGCCAGCAGCCAACTGCCCGGGACAGGGTTCTCCTACGAGCAGTACTTC,CASSQLPGTGFSYEQYF
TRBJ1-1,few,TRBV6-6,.,TGTGCCAGCAGTTCCCCCACTGAAGCTTTCTTT,CASSSPTEAFF
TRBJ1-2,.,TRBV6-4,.,TGTGCCAGCAGACCCGGGACGGACGCTAACTATGGCTACACCTTC,CASRPGTDANYGYTF
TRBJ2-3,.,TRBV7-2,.,TGTGCCAGCAGCCCCATAGGGGCGCTCACAGATACGCAGTATTTT,CASSPIGALTDTQYF
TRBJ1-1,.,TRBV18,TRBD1,TGTGCCAGCTCACCACCGGGACAGGTGGGCCGTTGGACTGAAGCTTTCTTT,CASSPPGQVGRWTEAFF
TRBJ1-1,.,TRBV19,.,TGTGCCAGTAGTATGAGTGGGAACACTGAAGCTTTCTTT,CASSMSGNTEAFF
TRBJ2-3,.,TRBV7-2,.,TGTGCCAGCAGCTTCCTGGCCCTAGAGTTCACAGATACGCAGTATTTT,CASSFLALEFTDTQYF
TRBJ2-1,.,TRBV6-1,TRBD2,TGTGCCAGCAGTGCGACTAGCGGGGGGGCCGATGAGCAGTTCTTC,CASSATSGGADEQFF
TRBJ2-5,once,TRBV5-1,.,TGCGCCAGCAGCTCTTCACAGGGAGGAGGGACCCAGTACTTC,CASSSSQGGGTQYF
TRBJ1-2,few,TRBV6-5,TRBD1,TGTGCCAGCAGTTACTGGGACAGAAGAGGCTACACCTTC,CASSYWDRRGYTF
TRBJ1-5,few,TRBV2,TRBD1,TGTGCCAGCGGGGTCGCGGACAGGGGAGGGCATTTT,CASGVADRGGHF
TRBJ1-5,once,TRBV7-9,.,TGTGCCAGCAGTTCAACCGGCAATCAGCCCCAGCATTTT,CASSSTGNQPQHF
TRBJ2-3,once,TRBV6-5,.,TGTGCCAGCAGTTATGGAGGGGGGGGGACAGATACGCAGTATTTT,CASSYGGGGTDTQYF
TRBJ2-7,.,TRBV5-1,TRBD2,TGCGCCAGCAGCTTGGGTGCTTCTTCACTAGCGGGCCACTACGAGCAGTACTTC,CASSLGASSLAGHYEQYF
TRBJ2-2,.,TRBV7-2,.,TGTGCCAGCAGCTTATCCGGGGAGCTGTTTTTT,CASSLSGELFF
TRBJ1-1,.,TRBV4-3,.,TGCGCCAGCAGCTCCGGACTCAAAGTTTGGGCTTTCTTT,CASSSGLKVWAFF
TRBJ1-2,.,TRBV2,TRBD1,TGTGCCAGCAGGGGACAGTACTATGGCTACACCTTC,CASRGQYYGYTF
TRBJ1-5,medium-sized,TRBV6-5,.,TGTGCCAGCAGGGGGGGTCAGGGAGGTCAGCCCCAGCATTTT,CASRGGQGGQPQHF
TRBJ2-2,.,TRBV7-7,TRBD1,TGTGCTAGCAGAGACAGGGCAAACACCGGGGAGCTGTTTTTT,CASRDRANTGELFF
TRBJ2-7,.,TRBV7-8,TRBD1,TGTGCCAGCAGCTTAGAGGGACAGGTTTTCTACGAGCAGTACTTC,CASSLEGQVFYEQYF
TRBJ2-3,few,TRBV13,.,TGTGCCAGCAGCTCGTTCCCCTCCGGGACACTCCCCAAGAGGGGGACAGATACGCAGTATTTT,CASSSFPSGTLPKRGTDTQYF
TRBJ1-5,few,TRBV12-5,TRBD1,TGTGCTAGTGGTGTAGGTACAGGGGGGAATCAGCCCCAGCATTTT,CASGVGTGGNQPQHF
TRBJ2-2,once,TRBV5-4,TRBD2,TGTGCCAGCAGCTTCTTCAGCGGGGGCAAGAACACCGGGGAGCTGTTTTTT,CASSFFSGGKNTGELFF
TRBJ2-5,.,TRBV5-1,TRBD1,TGCGCCAGCAGCGAGGGACAGACTCGAGAGACCCAGTACTTC,CASSEGQTRETQYF
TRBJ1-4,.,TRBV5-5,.,TGTGCCAGCAGCTTGGCCCCCTTCCTTAATGAAAAACTGTTTTTT,CASSLAPFLNEKLFF
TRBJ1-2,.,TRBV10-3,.,TGTGCCATCAGCTTTTTGGTAGGAGCTAACTATGGCTACACCTTC,CAISFLVGANYGYTF
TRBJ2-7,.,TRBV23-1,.,TGCGCCAGCAGTCGTCAGGGGGGCAGGGGGTTCTACGAGCAGTACTTC,CASSRQGGRGFYEQYF
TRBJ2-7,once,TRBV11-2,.,TGTGCCAGCAGCTTAGAAGGCTGGGGGAAGGGGTACTTC,CASSLEGWGKGYF
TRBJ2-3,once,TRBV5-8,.,TGTGCCACTCAACAGGGTAAGGCGGATACGCAGTATTTT,CATQQGKADTQYF
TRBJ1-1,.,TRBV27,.,TGTGCCAGCAGTTTAAAGTACGAGAACACTGAAGCTTTCTTT,CASSLKYENTEAFF
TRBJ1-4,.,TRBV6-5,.,TGTGCCAGCAGTTCCCGTGTGGGAGCTAATGAAAAACTGTTTTTT,CASSSRVGANEKLFF
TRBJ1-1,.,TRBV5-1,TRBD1,TGCGCCAGCAGCCGGACAGGGTCGGGAGAAGCTTTCTTT,CASSRTGSGEAFF